This T cell receptor (beta chain) was captured by sequencing in a study of shared clonotypes between healthy human individuals. The CDR3 loop spans 11 amino acids. Germline V gives CDR1 SGHDT, CDR2 YYEEEE. Trimming removed 1 base from V and 6 bases from J, with 1 base in between. Deep level was the assay's run setting. Using immunoSEQ multiplex PCR, the repertoire was profiled, and TCRdb retains in-frame clones only, with some absent. The table lists roughly 2.5 million clones, about 92% of them singletons. Worth noting for this clone: Other DNA sequences within the sample encode an identical CDR3.

This receptor was identified in a man younger than 35 in good health. Input material: naive CD4+ T cells sorted from blood. Subset specified: CD45RA+ positively selected. V gene TRBV5-6 combines with J gene TRBJ2-2; D is uncertain. CDR3 loop: CASSLPGELFF. CDR3 sequence (DNA): TGTGCCAGCAGCTTGCCCGGGGAGCTGTTTTTT.